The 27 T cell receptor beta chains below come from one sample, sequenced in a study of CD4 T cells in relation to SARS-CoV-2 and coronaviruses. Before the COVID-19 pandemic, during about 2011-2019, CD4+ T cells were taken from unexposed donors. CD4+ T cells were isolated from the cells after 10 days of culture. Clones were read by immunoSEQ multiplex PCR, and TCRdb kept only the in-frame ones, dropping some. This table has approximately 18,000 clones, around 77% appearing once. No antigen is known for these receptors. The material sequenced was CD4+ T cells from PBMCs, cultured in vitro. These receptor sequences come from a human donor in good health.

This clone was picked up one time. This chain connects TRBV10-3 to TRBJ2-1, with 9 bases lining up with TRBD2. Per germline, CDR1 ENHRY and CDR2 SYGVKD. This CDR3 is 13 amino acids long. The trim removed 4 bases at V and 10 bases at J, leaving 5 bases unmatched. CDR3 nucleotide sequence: TGTGCCATCAGTGTAGCGGGAGCGGGGGAGCAGTTCTTC. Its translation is CAISVAGAGEQFF.

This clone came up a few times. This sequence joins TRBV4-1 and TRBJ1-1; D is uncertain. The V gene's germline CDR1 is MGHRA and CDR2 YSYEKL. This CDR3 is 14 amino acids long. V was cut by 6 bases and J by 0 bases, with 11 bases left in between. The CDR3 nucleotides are TGCGCCAGCAGGGGCTTACTCCTGAACACTGAAGCTTTCTTT. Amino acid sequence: CASRGLLLNTEAFF.

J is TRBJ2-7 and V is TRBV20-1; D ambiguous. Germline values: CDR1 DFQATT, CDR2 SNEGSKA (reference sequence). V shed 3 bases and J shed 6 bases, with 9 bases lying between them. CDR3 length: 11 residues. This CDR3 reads CSARKIGEQYF. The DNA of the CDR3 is TGCAGTGCTAGGAAAATCGGCGAGCAGTACTTC.

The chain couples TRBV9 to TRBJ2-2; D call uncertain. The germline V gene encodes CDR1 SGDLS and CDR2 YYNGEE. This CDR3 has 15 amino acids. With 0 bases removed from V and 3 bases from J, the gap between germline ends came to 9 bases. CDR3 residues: CASSVGRSDTGELFF. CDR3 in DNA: TGTGCCAGCAGCGTAGGGCGATCAGACACCGGGGAGCTGTTTTTT.

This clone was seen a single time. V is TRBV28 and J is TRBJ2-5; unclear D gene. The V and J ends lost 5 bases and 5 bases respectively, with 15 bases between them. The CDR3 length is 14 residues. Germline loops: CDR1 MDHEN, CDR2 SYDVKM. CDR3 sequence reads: CASSPRSAPETQYF. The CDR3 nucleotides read TGTGCCAGCAGTCCGAGAAGTGCCCCGGAGACCCAGTACTTC. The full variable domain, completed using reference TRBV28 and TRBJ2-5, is DVKVTQSSRYLVKRTGEKVFLECVQDMDHENMFWYRQDPGLGLRLIYFSYDVKMKEKGDIPEGYSVSREKKERFSLILESASTNQTSMYLCASSPRSAPETQYFGPGTRLLVL.

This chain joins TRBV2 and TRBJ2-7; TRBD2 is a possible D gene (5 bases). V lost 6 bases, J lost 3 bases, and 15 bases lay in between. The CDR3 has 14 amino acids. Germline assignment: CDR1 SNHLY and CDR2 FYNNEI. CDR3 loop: CASREGVYDYEQYF. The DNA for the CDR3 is TGTGCCAGCAGAGAGGGAGTGTATGACTACGAGCAGTACTTC.

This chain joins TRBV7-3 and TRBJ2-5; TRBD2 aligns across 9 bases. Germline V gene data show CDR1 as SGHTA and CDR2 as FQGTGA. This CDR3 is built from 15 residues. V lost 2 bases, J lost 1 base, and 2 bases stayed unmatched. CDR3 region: CASSLWGLAQETQYF. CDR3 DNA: TGTGCCAGCAGCTTATGGGGACTAGCCCAAGAGACCCAGTACTTC.

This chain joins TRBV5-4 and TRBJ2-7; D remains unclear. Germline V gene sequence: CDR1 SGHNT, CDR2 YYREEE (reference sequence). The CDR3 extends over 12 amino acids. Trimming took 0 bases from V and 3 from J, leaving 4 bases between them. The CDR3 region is CASSLEGYEQYF. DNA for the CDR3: TGTGCCAGCAGCTTGGAGGGCTACGAGCAGTACTTC.

CDR3 amino acids: CASSTPKQIAGGTGELFF. The CDR3 region has the DNA TGTGCCAGCAGCACACCCAAGCAAATAGCGGGAGGAACCGGGGAGCTGTTTTTT. The chain combines TRBV9 with TRBJ2-2; TRBD2 agrees at 10 bases. Germline loops: CDR1 SGDLS, CDR2 YYNGEE. CDR3 length: 18 amino acids. V trimming: 4 bases; J trimming: 5 bases; junction bases outside the gene matches: 14.

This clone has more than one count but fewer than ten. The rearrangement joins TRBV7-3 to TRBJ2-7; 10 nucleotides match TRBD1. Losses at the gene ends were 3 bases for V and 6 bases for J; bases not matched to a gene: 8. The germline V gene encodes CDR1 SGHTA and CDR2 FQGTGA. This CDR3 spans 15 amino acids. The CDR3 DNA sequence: TGTGCCAGCAGCTTTCGGGACAGGGGTTTTGGCGAGCAGTACTTC. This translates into CASSFRDRGFGEQYF.

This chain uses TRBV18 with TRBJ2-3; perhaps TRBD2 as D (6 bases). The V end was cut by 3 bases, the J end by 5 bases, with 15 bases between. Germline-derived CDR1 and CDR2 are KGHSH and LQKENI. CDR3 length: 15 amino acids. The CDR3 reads CASSPLSSGQDTQYF. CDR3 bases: TGTGCCAGCTCACCTCTGAGTAGCGGCCAAGATACGCAGTATTTT.

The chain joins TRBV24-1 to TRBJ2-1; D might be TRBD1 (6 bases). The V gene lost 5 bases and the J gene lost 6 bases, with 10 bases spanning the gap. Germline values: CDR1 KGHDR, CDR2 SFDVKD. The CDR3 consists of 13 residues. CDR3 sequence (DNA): TGTGCCACCAGTGCCCGCAGGGGCAATGAGCAGTTCTTC. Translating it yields CATSARRGNEQFF.

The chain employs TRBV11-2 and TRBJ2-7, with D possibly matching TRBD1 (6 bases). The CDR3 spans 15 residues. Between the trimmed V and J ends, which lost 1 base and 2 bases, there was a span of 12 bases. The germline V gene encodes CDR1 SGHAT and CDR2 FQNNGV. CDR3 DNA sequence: TGTGCCAGCAGCTTAGTAGGGTCAGGGGCCTACGAGCAGTACTTC. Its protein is CASSLVGSGAYEQYF.

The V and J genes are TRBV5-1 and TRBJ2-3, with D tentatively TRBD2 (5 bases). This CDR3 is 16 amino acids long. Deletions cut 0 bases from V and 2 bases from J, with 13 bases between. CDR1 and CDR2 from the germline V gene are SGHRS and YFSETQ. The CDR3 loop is CASSLAEGAVTDTQYF. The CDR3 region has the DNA TGCGCCAGCAGCTTGGCCGAGGGAGCCGTCACAGATACGCAGTATTTT.

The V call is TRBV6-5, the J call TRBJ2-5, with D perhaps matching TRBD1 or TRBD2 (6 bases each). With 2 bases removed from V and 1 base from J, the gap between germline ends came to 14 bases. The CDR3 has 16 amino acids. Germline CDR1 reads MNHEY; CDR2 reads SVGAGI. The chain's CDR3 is CASSYGRRGAQETQYF. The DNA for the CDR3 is TGTGCCAGCAGTTACGGGCGGAGGGGGGCCCAAGAGACCCAGTACTTC.

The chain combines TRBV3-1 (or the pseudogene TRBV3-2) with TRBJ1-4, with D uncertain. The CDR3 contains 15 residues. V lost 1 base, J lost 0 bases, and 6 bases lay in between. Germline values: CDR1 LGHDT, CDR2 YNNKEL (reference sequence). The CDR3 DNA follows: TGTGCCAGCAGCCAAGTAGGGACAACTAATGAAAAACTGTTTTTT. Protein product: CASSQVGTTNEKLFF.

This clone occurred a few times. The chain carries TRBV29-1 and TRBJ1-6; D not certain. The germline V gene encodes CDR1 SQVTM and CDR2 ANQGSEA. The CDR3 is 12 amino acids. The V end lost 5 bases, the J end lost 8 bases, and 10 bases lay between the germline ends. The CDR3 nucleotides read TGCAGCGTTAAACTCGGGGATTCACCCCTCCACTTT. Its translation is CSVKLGDSPLHF.

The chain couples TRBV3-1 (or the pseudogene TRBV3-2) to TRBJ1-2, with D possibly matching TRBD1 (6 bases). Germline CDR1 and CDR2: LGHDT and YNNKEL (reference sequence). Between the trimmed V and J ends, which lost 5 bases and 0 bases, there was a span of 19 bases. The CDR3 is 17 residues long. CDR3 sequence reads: CASSGRWGGQTNYGYTF. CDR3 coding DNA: TGTGCCAGCAGCGGCCGGTGGGGGGGCCAGACTAACTATGGCTACACCTTC.

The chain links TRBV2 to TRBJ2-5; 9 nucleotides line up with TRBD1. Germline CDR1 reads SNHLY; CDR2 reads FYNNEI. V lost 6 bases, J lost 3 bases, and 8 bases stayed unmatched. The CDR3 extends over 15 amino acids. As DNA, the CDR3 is TGTGCCAGCAGGTACCGGACAGGGGAAAAAGAGACCCAGTACTTC. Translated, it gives CASRYRTGEKETQYF. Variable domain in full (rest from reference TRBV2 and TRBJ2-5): EPEVTQTPSHQVTQMGQEVILRCVPISNHLYFYWYRQILGQKVEFLVSFYNNEISEKSEIFDDQFSVERPDGSNFTLKIRSTKLEDSAMYFCASRYRTGEKETQYFGPGTRLLVL.

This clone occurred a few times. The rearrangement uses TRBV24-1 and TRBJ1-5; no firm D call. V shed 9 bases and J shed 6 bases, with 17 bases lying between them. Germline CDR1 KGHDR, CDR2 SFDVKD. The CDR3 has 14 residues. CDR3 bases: TGTGCCACCGCTCCCGGAGACGGGCTTCAGCCCCAGCATTTT. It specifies CATAPGDGLQPQHF.

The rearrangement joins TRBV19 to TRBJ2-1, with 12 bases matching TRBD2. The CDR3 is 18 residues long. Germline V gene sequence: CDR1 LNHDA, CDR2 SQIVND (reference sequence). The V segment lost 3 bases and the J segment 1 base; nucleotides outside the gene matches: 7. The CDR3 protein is CASSIRLAGASSYNEQFF. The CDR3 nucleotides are TGTGCCAGTAGTATTAGACTAGCGGGAGCGAGTTCCTACAATGAGCAGTTCTTC.

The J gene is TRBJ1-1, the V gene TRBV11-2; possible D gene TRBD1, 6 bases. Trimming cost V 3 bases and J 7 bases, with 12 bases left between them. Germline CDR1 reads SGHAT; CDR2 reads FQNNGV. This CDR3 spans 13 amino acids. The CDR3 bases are TGTGCCAGCAGCTTTTACAGGGCAAGTGAAGCTTTCTTT. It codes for CASSFYRASEAFF.

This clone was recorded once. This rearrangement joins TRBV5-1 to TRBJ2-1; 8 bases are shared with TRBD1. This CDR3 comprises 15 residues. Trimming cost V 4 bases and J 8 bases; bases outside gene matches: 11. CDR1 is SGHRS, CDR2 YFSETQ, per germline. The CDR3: CASSLWTGLNDEQFF. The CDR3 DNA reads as TGCGCCAGCAGCCTGTGGACAGGGTTAAACGATGAGCAGTTCTTC.

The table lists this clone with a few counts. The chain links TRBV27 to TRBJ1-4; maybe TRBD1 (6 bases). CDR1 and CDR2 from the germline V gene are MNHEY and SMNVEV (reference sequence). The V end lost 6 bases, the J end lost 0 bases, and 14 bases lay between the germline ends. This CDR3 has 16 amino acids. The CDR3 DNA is TGTGCCAGCAGCTTAGGACGACAGGCAACTAATGAAAAACTGTTTTTT. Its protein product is CASSLGRQATNEKLFF.

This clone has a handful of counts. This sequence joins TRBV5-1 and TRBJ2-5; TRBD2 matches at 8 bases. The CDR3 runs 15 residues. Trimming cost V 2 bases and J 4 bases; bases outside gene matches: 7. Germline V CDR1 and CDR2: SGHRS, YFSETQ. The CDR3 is CASSLAGARGETQYF. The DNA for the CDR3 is TGCGCCAGCAGCTTAGCGGGGGCGCGAGGAGAGACCCAGTACTTC.

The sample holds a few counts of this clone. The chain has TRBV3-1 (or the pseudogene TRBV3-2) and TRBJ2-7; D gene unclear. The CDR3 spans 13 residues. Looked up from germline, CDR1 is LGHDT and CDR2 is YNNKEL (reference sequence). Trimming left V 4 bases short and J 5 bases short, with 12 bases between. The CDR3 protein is CASSLGRMDEQYF. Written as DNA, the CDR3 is TGTGCCAGCAGCCTGGGAAGGATGGACGAGCAGTACTTC.

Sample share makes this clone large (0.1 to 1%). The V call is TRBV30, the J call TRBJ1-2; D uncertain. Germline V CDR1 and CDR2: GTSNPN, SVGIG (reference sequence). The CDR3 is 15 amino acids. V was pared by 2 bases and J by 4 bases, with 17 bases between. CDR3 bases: TGTGCCTGGAGTACCCGTCTCCCTTATGTCTATGGCTACACCTTC. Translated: CAWSTRLPYVYGYTF. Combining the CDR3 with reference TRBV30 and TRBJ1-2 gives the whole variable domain SQTIHQWPATLVQPVGSPLSLECTVEGTSNPNLYWYRQAAGRGLQLLFYSVGIGQISSEVPQNLSASRPQDRQFILSSKKLLLSDSGFYLCAWSTRLPYVYGYTFGSGTRLTVV.